This T cell receptor beta chain was profiled in a study of blood T cell repertoires in COVID-19. The germline V gene encodes CDR1 SGHTA and CDR2 FQGTGA. The V gene end was trimmed by 4 bases and the J gene end by 3 bases; junction bases not matched to a gene: 4. The CDR3 consists of 14 residues. Symptom resolution, clearance, or two negative PCRs marked donors in Cohort 3 as recovered. The data were produced by immunoSEQ multiplex PCR, yet TCRdb's version contains in-frame clones alone and is incomplete. This table holds approximately 200,000 clones, 87% found once. With respect to this clone: This sample also contains other DNA sequences that code for the same CDR3.

The receptor comes from a woman between 25 and 40 years old who had recovered from COVID-19. The genes are TRBV7-3 and TRBJ1-1, with 8 positions matching TRBD1. Sample: PBMCs or T cells enriched from blood (not recorded which). The CDR3 bases are TGTGCCAGCAGCTCCACAGGGGGGGACACTGAAGCTTTCTTT. It specifies CASSSTGGDTEAFF.